This TCR beta chain was sequenced during a study of vaccination effects on CD4 cells after COVID-19. The CDR3 is 15 amino acids. The germline V gene has CDR1 SQVTM and CDR2 ANQGSEA. V shed 5 bases and J 5 bases; nucleotides not matched to a gene: 10. The method was immunoSEQ multiplex PCR; TCRdb's version includes in-frame clones alone and lacks a portion of them. The sample includes some 69,000 clones, about 73% seen only once; the top ten take approximately 2%. Cells that had been cultured for 10 days were the source of isolated CD4+ T cells. Two doses of either BNT162b2 or mRNA-1273 were given to each participant. Findings and caveats of the study: Convalescent patients numbered few in the study; early post-infection timepoints were missing entirely. Cross-reaction with common cold coronaviruses was seen in only 1 of 255 vaccine-induced clones from healthy vaccinees. Marked contraction was observed in infection-induced and vaccine-induced clones late after vaccination.

On this clone: Its antigen remains unidentified.

This chain uses TRBV29-1 with TRBJ2-2; 8 bases fit TRBD2. This specimen consisted of CD4+ T cells from PBMCs cultured without peptide, obtained after COVID-19 vaccination. This receptor was taken from a human donor who received a COVID-19 vaccine. The CDR3 sequence: CSVRSGGLLTGELFF. As DNA, the CDR3 is TGCAGCGTTCGCAGCGGGGGCCTGCTTACCGGGGAGCTGTTTTTT.